This T cell receptor (beta chain) was sequenced in a study of T cell repertoires in cytomegalovirus infection. Study results and limitations: Ex vivo, HLA-C-restricted CMV-specific TCR beta clonotypes prevailed over the rest of the response.

The CDR3 is 14 residues long. V dropped 8 bases and J dropped 3 bases, with 17 bases sitting between them. Germline V gives CDR1 MNHEY, CDR2 SVGEGT. A few counts support this clonotype. Its cognate antigen is unknown. TCRdb independently ran MiXCR on the reads; one entry per CDR3 protein. There are approximately 83,000 distinct CDR3 sequences in the sample; roughly a quarter occur only once, and roughly 50% lies in the top ten. V and J are TRBV6-2 or TRBV6-3 and TRBJ2-7; D gene unclear. The sequencing here drew on CD8+ T cells from cultured PBMCs, taken from culture after CMV antigen stimulation. The receptor's source is a human donor in good health (CMV status not recorded). Some clones in this sample may be carry-over from other donors' samples. The CDR3 region is CASAYAGKDYEQYF. The CDR3, as DNA: TGTGCCAGCGCCTATGCAGGAAAGGACTACGAGCAGTACTTC.